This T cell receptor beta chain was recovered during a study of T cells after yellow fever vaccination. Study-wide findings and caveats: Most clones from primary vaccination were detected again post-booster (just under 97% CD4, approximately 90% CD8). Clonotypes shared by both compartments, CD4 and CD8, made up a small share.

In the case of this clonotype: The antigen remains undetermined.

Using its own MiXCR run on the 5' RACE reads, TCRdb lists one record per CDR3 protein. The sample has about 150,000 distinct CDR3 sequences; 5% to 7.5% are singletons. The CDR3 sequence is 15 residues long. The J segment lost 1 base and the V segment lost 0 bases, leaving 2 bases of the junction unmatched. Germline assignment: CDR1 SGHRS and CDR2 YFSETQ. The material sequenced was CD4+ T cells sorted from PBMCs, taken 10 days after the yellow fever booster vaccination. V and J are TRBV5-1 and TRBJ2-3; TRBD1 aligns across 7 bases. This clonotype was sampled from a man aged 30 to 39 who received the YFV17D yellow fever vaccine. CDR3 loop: CASSLGTGGTDTQYF. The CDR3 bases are TGCGCCAGCAGCTTGGGAACAGGGGGCACAGATACGCAGTATTTT.